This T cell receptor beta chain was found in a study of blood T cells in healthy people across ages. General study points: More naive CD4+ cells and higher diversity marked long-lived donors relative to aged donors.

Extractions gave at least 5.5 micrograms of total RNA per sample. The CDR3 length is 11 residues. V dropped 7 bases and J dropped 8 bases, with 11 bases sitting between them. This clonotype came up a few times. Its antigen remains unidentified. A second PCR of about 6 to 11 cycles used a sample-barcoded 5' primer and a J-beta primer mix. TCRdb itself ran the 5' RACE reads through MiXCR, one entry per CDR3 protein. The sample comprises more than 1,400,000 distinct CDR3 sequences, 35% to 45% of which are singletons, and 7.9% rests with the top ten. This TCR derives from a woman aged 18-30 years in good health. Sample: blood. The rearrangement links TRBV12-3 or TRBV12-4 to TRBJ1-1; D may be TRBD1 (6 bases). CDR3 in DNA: TGTGCCAGCATCCTAGACAGGGAAGCTTTCTTT. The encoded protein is CASILDREAFF.